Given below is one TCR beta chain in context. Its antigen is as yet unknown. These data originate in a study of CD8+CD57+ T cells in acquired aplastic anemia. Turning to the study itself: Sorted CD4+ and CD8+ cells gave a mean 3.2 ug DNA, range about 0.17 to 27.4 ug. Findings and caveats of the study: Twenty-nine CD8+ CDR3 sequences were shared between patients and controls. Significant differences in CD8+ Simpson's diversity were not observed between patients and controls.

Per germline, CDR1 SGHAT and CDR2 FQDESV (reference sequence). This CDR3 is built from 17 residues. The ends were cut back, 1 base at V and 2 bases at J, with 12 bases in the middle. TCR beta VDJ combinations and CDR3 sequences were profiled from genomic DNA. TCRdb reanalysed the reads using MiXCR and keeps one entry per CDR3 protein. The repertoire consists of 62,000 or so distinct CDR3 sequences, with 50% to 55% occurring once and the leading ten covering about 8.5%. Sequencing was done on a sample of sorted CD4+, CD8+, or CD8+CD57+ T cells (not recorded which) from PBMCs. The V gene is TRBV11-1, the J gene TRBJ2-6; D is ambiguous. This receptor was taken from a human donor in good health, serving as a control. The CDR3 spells CASSLEIVSPGANVLTF. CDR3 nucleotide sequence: TGTGCCAGCAGCTTAGAAATAGTGTCCCCTGGGGCCAACGTCCTGACTTTC.